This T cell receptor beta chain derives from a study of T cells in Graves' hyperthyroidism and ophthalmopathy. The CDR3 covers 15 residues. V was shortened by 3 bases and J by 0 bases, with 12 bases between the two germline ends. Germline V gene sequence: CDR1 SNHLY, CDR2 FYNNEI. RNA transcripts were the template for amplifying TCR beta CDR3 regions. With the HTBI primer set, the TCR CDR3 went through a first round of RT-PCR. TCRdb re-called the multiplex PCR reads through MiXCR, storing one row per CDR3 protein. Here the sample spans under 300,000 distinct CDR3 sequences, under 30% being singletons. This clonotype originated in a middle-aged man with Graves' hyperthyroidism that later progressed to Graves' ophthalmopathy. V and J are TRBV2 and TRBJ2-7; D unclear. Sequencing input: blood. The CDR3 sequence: CASSDTWDRSYEQYF. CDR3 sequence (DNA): TGTGCCAGCAGTGACACGTGGGATCGCTCCTACGAGCAGTACTTC.